Listed below are T cell receptor beta chains from one sample, sequenced in a study of control samples from healthy donors and cancer patients. Assay: immunoSEQ multiplex PCR; the TCRdb copy retains only in-frame clones and omits some. The sample has tens of thousands of clones; about 90% are singletons. Source material: PBMCs. The origin of the receptors is a woman between 55 and 75 years old with head and neck cancer. Each CDR3 is given with its conserved first and last residue. A D gene is named only where the DNA matches it firmly. Expanded clones get a size class; other rows say once, few or many, or leave the size out.

V gene: TRBV30; clone size: NA; J gene: TRBJ1-3; D gene: NA; CDR3 protein: CASQDSGNTIYF; CDR3 DNA: TGTGCCTCGCAGGACTCTGGAAACACCATATATTTT
V gene: TRBV2; clone size: NA; J gene: TRBJ2-2; D gene: NA; CDR3 protein: CASRLVTGELFF; CDR3 DNA: TGTGCCAGCAGACTTGTCACCGGGGAGCTGTTTTTT
V gene: TRBV7-2; clone size: NA; J gene: TRBJ1-2; D gene: NA; CDR3 protein: CASSFSDDGYTF; CDR3 DNA: TGTGCCAGCAGCTTTTCGGACGATGGCTACACCTTC
V gene: TRBV7-9; clone size: once; J gene: TRBJ2-3; D gene: TRBD2; CDR3 protein: CASSLVLARGVDTQYF; CDR3 DNA: TGTGCCAGCAGCTTAGTACTAGCGCGAGGGGTAGATACGCAGTATTTT
V gene: TRBV29-1; clone size: NA; J gene: TRBJ2-3; D gene: NA; CDR3 protein: CSVDTDTQYF; CDR3 DNA: TGCAGCGTTGATACGGATACGCAGTATTTT
V gene: TRBV14; clone size: NA; J gene: TRBJ2-1; D gene: TRBD2; CDR3 protein: CASSQGLSGRAGSNEQFF; CDR3 DNA: TGTGCCAGCAGCCAAGGTCTTAGCGGGAGGGCCGGATCCAATGAGCAGTTCTTC
V gene: TRBV5-4; clone size: NA; J gene: TRBJ2-2; D gene: TRBD2; CDR3 protein: CASSQLAGGNTGELFF; CDR3 DNA: TGTGCCAGCAGCCAATTAGCGGGAGGGAACACCGGGGAGCTGTTTTTT
V gene: TRBV4-3; clone size: NA; J gene: TRBJ1-2; D gene: NA; CDR3 protein: CASSQDRSGRGYTF; CDR3 DNA: TGCGCCAGCAGCCAAGACAGGTCTGGTCGTGGCTACACCTTC
V gene: TRBV10-3; clone size: NA; J gene: TRBJ2-2; D gene: NA; CDR3 protein: CAISRNTGELFF; CDR3 DNA: TGTGCCATCAGCCGGAACACCGGGGAGCTGTTTTTT
V gene: TRBV27; clone size: NA; J gene: TRBJ2-7; D gene: TRBD1; CDR3 protein: CASSLGGAIGFHEQYF; CDR3 DNA: TGTGCCAGCAGCCTAGGGGGCGCAATTGGGTTTCACGAGCAGTACTTC
V gene: TRBV12-3/TRBV12-4; clone size: NA; J gene: TRBJ2-7; D gene: NA; CDR3 protein: CASSTSGVYEQYF; CDR3 DNA: TGTGCCAGCAGCACGTCAGGGGTGTACGAGCAGTACTTC
V gene: TRBV5-5; clone size: NA; J gene: TRBJ2-7; D gene: TRBD1; CDR3 protein: CASSAADRGPYEQYF; CDR3 DNA: TGTGCCAGCAGCGCGGCCGACAGGGGACCCTACGAGCAGTACTTC
V gene: TRBV18; clone size: NA; J gene: TRBJ1-6; D gene: TRBD1; CDR3 protein: CASSHGTDNSPLHF; CDR3 DNA: TGTGCCAGCTCACACGGGACAGATAATTCACCCCTCCACTTT
V gene: TRBV29-1; clone size: NA; J gene: TRBJ2-1; D gene: NA; CDR3 protein: CSGDIYNEQFF; CDR3 DNA: TGCAGCGGTGACATATACAATGAGCAGTTCTTC
V gene: TRBV10-1; clone size: NA; J gene: TRBJ1-1; D gene: NA; CDR3 protein: CASSESGTSEAFF; CDR3 DNA: TGCGCCAGCAGTGAGTCGGGGACAAGTGAAGCTTTCTTT
V gene: TRBV28; clone size: NA; J gene: TRBJ1-1; D gene: NA; CDR3 protein: CASSLLSRGRGNTEAFF; CDR3 DNA: TGTGCCAGCAGTTTATTATCTCGGGGGCGGGGGAACACTGAAGCTTTCTTT
V gene: TRBV5-1; clone size: NA; J gene: TRBJ2-3; D gene: NA; CDR3 protein: CASSLDGMTNTDTQYF; CDR3 DNA: TGCGCCAGCAGCTTGGACGGGATGACGAACACAGATACGCAGTATTTT
V gene: TRBV27; clone size: NA; J gene: TRBJ2-3; D gene: NA; CDR3 protein: CASSLYRHGTDTQYF; CDR3 DNA: TGTGCCAGCAGTTTATATCGGCACGGCACAGATACGCAGTATTTT
V gene: TRBV10-1; clone size: once; J gene: TRBJ1-1; D gene: NA; CDR3 protein: CASSENFGSKAFF; CDR3 DNA: TGCGCCAGCAGTGAGAATTTCGGGTCTAAAGCTTTCTTT
V gene: TRBV4-1; clone size: NA; J gene: TRBJ1-2; D gene: TRBD1; CDR3 protein: CASSQFETGANYGYTF; CDR3 DNA: TGCGCCAGCAGCCAGTTTGAGACAGGGGCTAACTATGGCTACACCTTC
V gene: TRBV18; clone size: NA; J gene: TRBJ1-1; D gene: TRBD1; CDR3 protein: CASSPIRDRATEAFF; CDR3 DNA: TGTGCCAGCTCACCGATAAGAGACAGGGCCACTGAAGCTTTCTTT
V gene: TRBV2; clone size: NA; J gene: TRBJ1-1; D gene: NA; CDR3 protein: CASRPPGGTEAFF; CDR3 DNA: TGTGCCAGCAGACCGCCGGGAGGGACTGAAGCTTTCTTT
V gene: TRBV4-1; clone size: NA; J gene: TRBJ2-7; D gene: TRBD2; CDR3 protein: CASSRLAELTYEQYF; CDR3 DNA: TGCGCCAGCAGCCGACTAGCGGAGCTAACCTACGAGCAGTACTTC
V gene: TRBV28; clone size: NA; J gene: TRBJ2-2; D gene: NA; CDR3 protein: CASSYSRGTRGELFF; CDR3 DNA: TGTGCCAGCAGTTATAGCAGGGGTACCCGCGGGGAGCTGTTTTTT
V gene: TRBV7-2; clone size: NA; J gene: TRBJ1-1; D gene: TRBD1; CDR3 protein: CASSLDGQGDTEAFF; CDR3 DNA: TGTGCCAGCAGCTTGGATGGACAGGGAGACACTGAAGCTTTCTTT
V gene: TRBV28; clone size: NA; J gene: TRBJ2-2; D gene: TRBD1; CDR3 protein: CASRTTGGAELFF; CDR3 DNA: TGTGCCAGCAGAACAACAGGGGGCGCGGAGCTGTTTTTT
V gene: TRBV7-2; clone size: once; J gene: TRBJ2-4; D gene: NA; CDR3 protein: CASSLGLGAGNIQYF; CDR3 DNA: TGTGCCAGCAGCTTAGGTCTGGGGGCAGGAAACATTCAGTACTTC
V gene: TRBV19; clone size: once; J gene: TRBJ2-5; D gene: TRBD2; CDR3 protein: CASSKGLAKLFQETQYF; CDR3 DNA: TGTGCCAGTAGTAAGGGACTAGCTAAGCTTTTTCAAGAGACCCAGTACTTC
V gene: TRBV7-8; clone size: NA; J gene: TRBJ2-7; D gene: TRBD2; CDR3 protein: CASSSPLSGSSYEQYF; CDR3 DNA: TGTGCCAGCAGCTCCCCTTTAAGCGGGAGTTCCTACGAGCAGTACTTC
V gene: TRBV4-1; clone size: NA; J gene: TRBJ2-7; D gene: TRBD2; CDR3 protein: CASSQDDGTSPYEQYF; CDR3 DNA: TGCGCCAGCAGCCAAGATGACGGGACTAGTCCCTACGAGCAGTACTTC
V gene: TRBV27; clone size: NA; J gene: TRBJ1-6; D gene: NA; CDR3 protein: CASSTSSYNSPLHF; CDR3 DNA: TGTGCCAGCAGTACTAGCTCCTATAATTCACCCCTCCACTTT
V gene: TRBV7-8; clone size: NA; J gene: TRBJ1-4; D gene: NA; CDR3 protein: CASSPRRGNEKLFF; CDR3 DNA: TGTGCCAGCAGCCCCCGTCGAGGGAATGAAAAACTGTTTTTT
V gene: TRBV7-2; clone size: NA; J gene: TRBJ2-1; D gene: TRBD2; CDR3 protein: CASSLGFRGRYNEQFF; CDR3 DNA: TGTGCCAGCAGCTTAGGATTCCGCGGGAGGTACAATGAGCAGTTCTTC
V gene: TRBV29-1; clone size: NA; J gene: TRBJ2-1; D gene: TRBD2; CDR3 protein: CSVNGLAGLYNEQFF; CDR3 DNA: TGCAGCGTGAACGGACTAGCGGGACTGTACAATGAGCAGTTCTTC
V gene: TRBV11-3; clone size: NA; J gene: TRBJ2-1; D gene: NA; CDR3 protein: CASSLGLVRDEQFF; CDR3 DNA: TGTGCCAGCAGCTTAGGCCTAGTCAGGGATGAGCAGTTCTTC
V gene: TRBV25-1; clone size: NA; J gene: TRBJ2-5; D gene: NA; CDR3 protein: CASSKLRETQYF; CDR3 DNA: TGTGCCAGCAGTAAACTTCGAGAGACCCAGTACTTC
V gene: TRBV19; clone size: NA; J gene: TRBJ2-1; D gene: TRBD2; CDR3 protein: CASSIGSPSGSRNEQFF; CDR3 DNA: TGTGCCAGTAGTATAGGGTCCCCGAGCGGGAGTAGAAATGAGCAGTTCTTC
V gene: TRBV11-2; clone size: few; J gene: TRBJ2-1; D gene: NA; CDR3 protein: CASSAPGDNEQFF; CDR3 DNA: TGTGCCAGCAGCGCCCCCGGGGACAATGAGCAGTTCTTC
V gene: TRBV9; clone size: NA; J gene: TRBJ1-1; D gene: NA; CDR3 protein: CASSVVKGIMNTEAFF; CDR3 DNA: TGTGCCAGCAGCGTAGTTAAGGGCATCATGAACACTGAAGCTTTCTTT
V gene: TRBV6-6; clone size: NA; J gene: TRBJ1-5; D gene: NA; CDR3 protein: CASSRDQPQHF; CDR3 DNA: TGTGCCAGCAGCCGCGATCAGCCCCAGCATTTT
V gene: TRBV7-7; clone size: NA; J gene: TRBJ2-1; D gene: TRBD2; CDR3 protein: CASSLVILAGGSYNEQFF; CDR3 DNA: TGTGCCAGCAGCTTAGTTATTCTAGCGGGAGGTTCCTACAATGAGCAGTTCTTC
V gene: TRBV25-1; clone size: few; J gene: TRBJ2-7; D gene: NA; CDR3 protein: CASSGDTEQYF; CDR3 DNA: TGTGCCAGCAGTGGGGACACCGAGCAGTACTTC
V gene: TRBV5-6; clone size: NA; J gene: TRBJ1-2; D gene: TRBD1; CDR3 protein: CASSLVVADRSNYGYTF; CDR3 DNA: TGTGCCAGCAGCTTGGTCGTTGCGGACAGGTCTAACTATGGCTACACCTTC
V gene: TRBV7-9; clone size: NA; J gene: TRBJ2-7; D gene: NA; CDR3 protein: CASSLGEFSEQYF; CDR3 DNA: TGTGCCAGCAGCTTAGGGGAGTTCTCCGAGCAGTACTTC
V gene: TRBV18; clone size: NA; J gene: TRBJ2-3; D gene: TRBD2; CDR3 protein: CASSPGIAGGSRDTQYF; CDR3 DNA: TGTGCCAGCTCACCCGGAATAGCGGGAGGGTCGAGAGATACGCAGTATTTT
V gene: TRBV14; clone size: NA; J gene: TRBJ2-6; D gene: NA; CDR3 protein: CASSPTSSGANVLTF; CDR3 DNA: TGTGCCAGCAGCCCGACGAGCTCTGGGGCCAACGTCCTGACTTTC
V gene: TRBV30; clone size: NA; J gene: TRBJ1-5; D gene: NA; CDR3 protein: CAWSVSWQGGIQPQHF; CDR3 DNA: TGTGCCTGGAGTGTGAGTTGGCAGGGAGGAATTCAGCCCCAGCATTTT
V gene: TRBV5-1; clone size: once; J gene: TRBJ2-2; D gene: NA; CDR3 protein: CASSLGDYTGELFF; CDR3 DNA: TGCGCCAGCAGCTTGGGGGACTACACCGGGGAGCTGTTTTTT
V gene: TRBV10-3; clone size: NA; J gene: TRBJ1-1; D gene: TRBD1; CDR3 protein: CAISEQGDNTEAFF; CDR3 DNA: TGTGCCATCAGCGAACAGGGGGATAATACTGAAGCTTTCTTT
V gene: TRBV28; clone size: NA; J gene: TRBJ2-1; D gene: NA; CDR3 protein: CATVLARGYNEQFF; CDR3 DNA: TGTGCCACCGTTCTAGCGCGAGGGTACAATGAGCAGTTCTTC